This TCR beta chain was profiled in a study of blood T cell repertoires in COVID-19. Per the germline V gene, CDR1 is MDHEN and CDR2 is SYDVKM. V shed 6 bases, J shed 8 bases, and the junction held 7 bases outside the gene matches. This CDR3 contains 14 residues. Repertoires were generated with immunoSEQ multiplex PCR, while TCRdb's copy carries only in-frame clones and drops some. This table has about 120,000 clones, 84% appearing once. Those who participated ranged in age from roughly 18 to 90 years and resided in under 25 US areas. J is TRBJ1-6 and V is TRBV28; TRBD1 aligns across 7 bases. The source of this sequence is a woman in her 30s who had recovered from COVID-19. The specimen sequenced was PBMCs or T cells enriched from blood (not recorded which). The CDR3 protein is CASRPTGFDSPLHF. The CDR3 coding sequence is TGTGCCAGCAGACCGACAGGGTTCGATTCACCCCTCCACTTT.